A selection of T cell receptor beta chains follows, all from one sample in a study of blood T cell repertoires in COVID-19. Clones were sequenced by immunoSEQ multiplex PCR, and TCRdb holds only the in-frame ones, with some missing. This sample carries hundreds of thousands of clones, over 75% of them seen once, and the ten largest clones take 0.95% to 1.3%. Sequences were obtained from PBMCs or T cells enriched from blood (not recorded which). These TCRs come from a man aged 30-40 years who had recovered from COVID-19. CDR3s include the opening cysteine and the closing phenylalanine or tryptophan. Each record gives: D gene, J gene, clone size, V gene, CDR3 DNA, CDR3 protein. D genes are given only for firm matches. Size is omitted from some rows. Given values are once, few, many or a class for expanded clones.

. TRBJ2-5 once TRBV18 TGTGCCAGCTCACCAGCCGGGGAGACCCAGTACTTC CASSPAGETQYF
. TRBJ2-2 . TRBV10-2 TGCGCCAGCAGTCGGGTCCCGGCGAACACCGGGGAGCTGTTTTTT CASSRVPANTGELFF
TRBD2 TRBJ2-1 . TRBV5-1 TGCGCCAGCAACTCGGGACTAGCGGGAGAGAGCGAGCAGTTCTTC CASNSGLAGESEQFF
. TRBJ1-2 . TRBV7-8 TGTGCCAGCAGCTCATTACAGGGAAGAGCTAACTATGGCTACACCTTC CASSSLQGRANYGYTF
TRBD1 TRBJ2-7 . TRBV6-5 TGTGCCAGCAGCCTCCCGGGACAGGGCCAGAACGAGCAGTACTTC CASSLPGQGQNEQYF
TRBD1 TRBJ2-1 . TRBV3-1/TRBV3-2 TGTGCCAGCAGCCATGGACAGGGAGATGAGCAGTTCTTC CASSHGQGDEQFF
TRBD1 TRBJ1-2 . TRBV29-1 TGCAGCGTTGGGACAGGAAATAACTATGGCTACACCTTC CSVGTGNNYGYTF
. TRBJ2-7 . TRBV7-3 TGTGCCAGCAGCTTAATTGGAAGGGCGGGTAACAACGAGCAGTACTTC CASSLIGRAGNNEQYF
. TRBJ1-1 . TRBV27 TGTGCCAGCAGTTTCCCGGGGGTTGGGGCTTTCTTT CASSFPGVGAFF
TRBD2 TRBJ2-1 . TRBV5-1 TGCGCCAGCAGCTTCGAGCGGGAGTCGATCTTC CASSFERESIF
TRBD1 TRBJ1-1 . TRBV15 TGTGCCACCAGCAGAACAGGGGAGAACACTGAAGCTTTCTTT CATSRTGENTEAFF
. TRBJ2-7 . TRBV7-2 TGTGCCAGCAGCTTAAGTGGCCCCTACGAGCAGTACTTC CASSLSGPYEQYF
TRBD1 TRBJ1-2 . TRBV5-4 TGTGCCAGCAGCCCGTGGACAGGCTATGGCTACACCTTC CASSPWTGYGYTF
TRBD1 TRBJ1-5 . TRBV4-1 TGCGCCAGCAGCCCGGACAGGATGAATCAGCCCCAGCATTTT CASSPDRMNQPQHF
TRBD2 TRBJ2-1 . TRBV10-3 TGTGCCATCAATTTAGCGGGAGGGCCCTCCTCACCCTACAATGAGCAGTTCTTC CAINLAGGPSSPYNEQFF
. TRBJ1-2 . TRBV11-2 TGTGCCAGCAGCGTAGGAGTTGAAGATGGCTACACCTTC CASSVGVEDGYTF
. TRBJ1-5 . TRBV7-8 TGTGCCAGCAGCTTAGATTCAACAGGTCAGCCCCAGCATTTT CASSLDSTGQPQHF
. TRBJ1-4 . TRBV3-1/TRBV3-2 TGTGCCAGCAGTCAATCTGTCAGTGCAACTAATGAAAAACTGTTTTTT CASSQSVSATNEKLFF
. TRBJ1-3 . TRBV4-1 TGCGCCAGCAGCCTCATCCATCCCGGAAACACCATATATTTT CASSLIHPGNTIYF
TRBD1 TRBJ2-3 . TRBV27 TGTGCCAGCAGTCACCGACAGGGATTCACAGATACGCAGTATTTT CASSHRQGFTDTQYF
TRBD2 TRBJ2-1 few TRBV11-2 TGTGCCAGCAGCTTAGGGGGGGGAGGAAAGAATGAGCAGTTCTTC CASSLGGGGKNEQFF
. TRBJ2-5 . TRBV10-2 TGCGCCAGCAGTGAGTCCGGGACAACCTCGGGACAAGAGACCCAGTACTTC CASSESGTTSGQETQYF
. TRBJ2-1 . TRBV7-2 TGTGCCAGCAGCTTACTACAGGGCAATGAGCAGTTCTTC CASSLLQGNEQFF
. TRBJ2-1 . TRBV18 TGTGCCAGCTCACAATCAATAAGTGAGCTGGAGTTCTTC CASSQSISELEFF
TRBD2 TRBJ2-7 . TRBV2 TGTGCCAGCAGTGATATGACTAGCGGAATTTACGAGCAGTACTTC CASSDMTSGIYEQYF
TRBD2 TRBJ2-7 once TRBV3-1/TRBV3-2 TGTGCCAGCAGCCAAGAGCTAACGACTAGCGGAGAGCAGTACTTC CASSQELTTSGEQYF
. TRBJ2-7 . TRBV5-1 TGCGCCAGCAGCCCTCAGGGATCCTCCTACGAGCAGTACTTC CASSPQGSSYEQYF
TRBD2 TRBJ2-7 . TRBV11-2 TGTGCCAGCAGCTTAGTTAAGCGGGGGTACGAGCAGTACTTC CASSLVKRGYEQYF
TRBD2 TRBJ2-5 . TRBV7-6 TGTGCCAGCAGCGCTGGGGGAGCGGGGACCCCCAGGGAGACCCAGTACTTC CASSAGGAGTPRETQYF
TRBD2 TRBJ2-5 . TRBV14 TGTGCCAGCAGCCGCTTACTTGGGGCTAGCGGAACCCAAGAGACCCAGTACTTC CASSRLLGASGTQETQYF
TRBD1 TRBJ1-4 . TRBV5-5 TGTGCCAGCAGCTTGGGACAGGGAGTAGGCGGAACTAATGAAAAACTGTTTTTT CASSLGQGVGGTNEKLFF
. TRBJ1-5 . TRBV28 TGTGCCAGCAGTTCCGGGGGGGCGAGCCAGCCCCAGCATTTT CASSSGGASQPQHF
TRBD1 TRBJ1-1 once TRBV7-8 TGTGCCAGCACCATACTCCCGACAGGGAAGAACACTGAAGCTTTCTTT CASTILPTGKNTEAFF
. TRBJ1-5 . TRBV7-9 TGTGCCAGCAGCTCCCTGACAGGTAATAGCAATCAGCCCCAGCATTTT CASSSLTGNSNQPQHF
TRBD1 TRBJ2-7 . TRBV2 TGTGCCAGCAGCAGGGGACAGTCCTACGAGCAGTACTTC CASSRGQSYEQYF
TRBD2 TRBJ2-3 . TRBV30 TGTGCCTGGAGGTCGGGGGCGGGAGGGTCAGATACGCAGTATTTT CAWRSGAGGSDTQYF
. TRBJ1-6 . TRBV10-3 TGTGCCATCAGTGAGCCCGGCTCGGGGGGGCCCCTCCACTTT CAISEPGSGGPLHF
TRBD1 TRBJ2-3 . TRBV9 TGTGCCAGCAGCCTCCGGACAGGGGAGAGCACAGATACGCAGTATTTT CASSLRTGESTDTQYF
TRBD2 TRBJ2-5 . TRBV9 TGTGCCAGCAGCGCCTCCCCGGGACTAGCATTAGAGACCCAGTACTTC CASSASPGLALETQYF
TRBD1 TRBJ1-2 . TRBV9 TGTGCCAGCAGCTCATCCGGGACAGGGACCGGCTACACCTTC CASSSSGTGTGYTF
. TRBJ2-7 . TRBV7-9 TGTGCCAGCAGCTTTTCCCGCGAGCAGTACTTC CASSFSREQYF
TRBD2 TRBJ2-7 . TRBV6-5 TGTGCCAGCAGCGGGGCGGGAGACTACCCCTACGAGCAGTACTTC CASSGAGDYPYEQYF
. TRBJ2-1 . TRBV19 TGTGCCAGCACCAGATACAATGAGCAGTTCTTC CASTRYNEQFF
. TRBJ2-7 once TRBV28 TGTGCCAGCAGTCGGGACTCCTACGAGCAGTACTTC CASSRDSYEQYF
TRBD1 TRBJ1-6 . TRBV13 TGTGCCAGCAGCTCGGGACAGAACTATTCACCCCTCCACTTT CASSSGQNYSPLHF
. TRBJ2-3 . TRBV6-5 TGTGCCAGCAGTATCGGCATAGGGAGTACAGATACGCAGTATTTT CASSIGIGSTDTQYF
TRBD1 TRBJ1-4 . TRBV10-3 TGTGCCATCCGCGGAGCCGACAGGGGAGATGAAAAACTGTTTTTT CAIRGADRGDEKLFF
. TRBJ2-3 . TRBV19 TGTGCCAGTAGTGGACACCTTAGCACAGATACGCAGTATTTT CASSGHLSTDTQYF
. TRBJ1-1 . TRBV9 TGTGCCAGCAGCCTTCGGGACTTAGAAGCTTTCTTT CASSLRDLEAFF
. TRBJ2-1 once TRBV29-1 TGCAGCGTTGAAGATCTTCCCTACCGTTCCTACAATGAGCAGTTCTTC CSVEDLPYRSYNEQFF
. TRBJ2-6 . TRBV12-5 TGTGCTAGTGGTTTCTCAGGGTCCGGGGCCAACGTCCTGACTTTC CASGFSGSGANVLTF
. TRBJ1-5 . TRBV19 TGTGCCAGTAGTACCCTACAGGATCCCCAGCCCCAGCATTTT CASSTLQDPQPQHF
. TRBJ1-1 . TRBV3-1/TRBV3-2 TGTGCCAGCAGCCAAATAGAGAACACTGAAGCTTTCTTT CASSQIENTEAFF
. TRBJ1-1 . TRBV5-1 TGCGCCAGCAGCTACGGAGGGTCTTCTGAAGCTTTCTTT CASSYGGSSEAFF
TRBD1 TRBJ1-3 . TRBV4-1 TGCGCCAGCAGCCAAGATAGTTCGACAGGGTGGGGAAACACCATATATTTT CASSQDSSTGWGNTIYF
. TRBJ2-5 once TRBV19 TGTGCCAGTACCAAGAACCGGGGAGAGACCCAGTACTTC CASTKNRGETQYF
TRBD1 TRBJ2-1 . TRBV7-3 TGTGCCAGCAGCCCTCCGGGACAGGGAGCCAATGAGCAGTTCTTC CASSPPGQGANEQFF
. TRBJ2-5 few TRBV7-6 TGTGCCAGCAGTCGACTAGGGGAGACCCAGTACTTC CASSRLGETQYF
. TRBJ1-6 once TRBV28 TGTGCCAGCTCGAAGACGAGGAATTCACCCCTCCACTTT CASSKTRNSPLHF
. TRBJ1-1 . TRBV24-1 TGTGCTAATGAGATGAACACTGAAGCTTTCTTT CANEMNTEAFF